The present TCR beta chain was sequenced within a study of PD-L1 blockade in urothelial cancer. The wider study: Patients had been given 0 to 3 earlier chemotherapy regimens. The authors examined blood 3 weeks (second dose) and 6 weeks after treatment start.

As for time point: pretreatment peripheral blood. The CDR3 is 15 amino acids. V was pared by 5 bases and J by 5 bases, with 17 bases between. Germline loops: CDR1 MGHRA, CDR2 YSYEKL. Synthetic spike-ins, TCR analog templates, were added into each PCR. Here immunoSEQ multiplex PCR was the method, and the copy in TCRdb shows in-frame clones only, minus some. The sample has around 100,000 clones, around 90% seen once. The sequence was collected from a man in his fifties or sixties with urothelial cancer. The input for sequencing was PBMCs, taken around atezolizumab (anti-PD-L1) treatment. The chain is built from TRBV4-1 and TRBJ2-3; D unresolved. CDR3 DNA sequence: TGCGCCAGCAGCTTCTCCCCTGGCGCAGGAGATACGCAGTATTTT. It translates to CASSFSPGAGDTQYF.